These 13 T cell receptor beta chains were sequenced from one sample in a study of cytomegalovirus exposure and HLA in healthy donors. Only in-frame clones appear in the TCRdb table, and some are missing; sequencing was by immunoSEQ multiplex PCR. The data show roughly 80,000 clones, roughly 91% seen once. The sample taken for sequencing was PBMCs. Receptor source: a man aged 25 to 40 in good health and CMV-seronegative.

V and J are TRBV5-4 and TRBJ1-5, with D unresolved. This CDR3 is built from 14 residues. V lost 0 bases to trimming and J lost 1 base, with 5 bases between them. Germline CDR1 SGHNT, CDR2 YYREEE (reference sequence). This chain's CDR3 is CASSLGESNQPQHF. DNA of the CDR3: TGTGCCAGCAGCTTGGGCGAGAGCAATCAGCCCCAGCATTTT.

The rearrangement links TRBV18 to TRBJ2-2; D is possibly TRBD2 (6 bases). Trimming took 2 bases from V and 2 from J, leaving 12 bases between them. This CDR3 has 16 residues. Germline V gene data show CDR1 as KGHSH and CDR2 as LQKENI. The CDR3 loop is CASSPFPSENTGELFF. CDR3 coding DNA: TGTGCCAGCTCACCATTTCCTAGCGAAAACACCGGGGAGCTGTTTTTT. Drawing the rest from reference TRBV18 and TRBJ2-2, the complete variable domain is NAGVMQNPRHLVRRRGQEARLRCSPMKGHSHVYWYRQLPEEGLKFMVYLQKENIIDESGMPKERFSAEFPKEGPSILRIQQVVRGDSAAYFCASSPFPSENTGELFFGEGSRLTVL.

This clone was detected only a few times. The chain combines TRBV14 with TRBJ2-3; D might be TRBD2 (5 bases). V was pared by 2 bases and J by 0 bases, with 9 bases between. Germline CDR1 is SGHDN and CDR2 is FVKESK. This CDR3 contains 15 residues. The CDR3 DNA reads as TGTGCCAGCAGCCAACAGCTAGCTAGCACAGATACGCAGTATTTT. This gives the protein CASSQQLASTDTQYF. The full variable domain, in which reference TRBV14 and TRBJ2-3 provide the parts outside the CDR3, is EAGVTQFPSHSVIEKGQTVTLRCDPISGHDNLYWYRRVMGKEIKFLLHFVKESKQDESGMPNNRFLAERTGGTYSTLKVQPAELEDSGVYFCASSQQLASTDTQYFGPGTRLTVL.

The chain joins TRBV29-1 to TRBJ1-4; TRBD1 is a possible D gene (6 bases). The CDR3 covers 13 residues. From germline, CDR1 is SQVTM and CDR2 ANQGSEA. Trimming removed 6 bases at V and 7 bases at J, with 15 bases between. For the CDR3, the DNA is TGCAGCGTAGAAACAGGGACCAGTGAAAAACTGTTTTTT. It encodes CSVETGTSEKLFF. Using reference TRBV29-1 and TRBJ1-4 for the parts outside the CDR3, the full variable domain is SAVISQKPSRDICQRGTSLTIQCQVDSQVTMMFWYRQQPGQSLTLIATANQGSEATYESGFVIDKFPISRPNLTFSTLTVSNMSPEDSSIYLCSVETGTSEKLFFGSGTQLSVL.

This chain's CDR3 is CASSPGAGTNTGELFF. CDR3 DNA sequence: TGTGCCAGCTCACCAGGGGCGGGGACGAACACCGGGGAGCTGTTTTTT. The chain has TRBV18 and TRBJ2-2, with a possible D match to TRBD2 (6 bases). The CDR3 is made up of 16 amino acids. The germline V gene has CDR1 KGHSH and CDR2 LQKENI. Trimming took off 2 bases at V and 0 bases at J, with 10 bases between the two ends.

This chain joins TRBV28 and TRBJ1-1, with no clear D. This CDR3 contains 13 residues. V lost 5 bases to trimming and J lost 4 bases, with 11 bases between them. Germline V gene sequence: CDR1 MDHEN, CDR2 SYDVKM. The DNA for the CDR3 is TGTGCCAGCAGTCCCCGGGGTTTCACTGAAGCTTTCTTT. Translation gives CASSPRGFTEAFF.

This chain connects TRBV6-5 to TRBJ1-2; D is perhaps TRBD1 (6 bases). Looked up from germline, CDR1 is MNHEY and CDR2 is SVGAGI. The CDR3 covers 14 residues. V lost 6 bases and J lost 4, with 15 bases in between. The CDR3 nucleotides read TGTGCCAGCAGACCCCGGGGGGCAGTCTATGGCTACACCTTC. Amino acid sequence: CASRPRGAVYGYTF.

The chain has TRBV9 and TRBJ1-1; D ambiguous. Trimming stripped 3 bases from V and 7 bases from J, with 13 bases between. Germline-derived CDR1 and CDR2 are SGDLS and YYNGEE. The CDR3 covers 13 residues. The CDR3 coding sequence is TGTGCCAGCAGCGCATCACCGGGTTTTGAAGCTTTCTTT. This gives the protein CASSASPGFEAFF.

The rearrangement joins TRBV4-2 to TRBJ2-2; D is uncertain. The germline V gene has CDR1 LGHNA and CDR2 YNFKEQ. V was pared by 1 base and J by 0 bases, with 6 bases between. This CDR3 is 15 amino acids long. CDR3 sequence: CASSQARANTGELFF. The CDR3 DNA reads TGTGCCAGCAGCCAAGCACGGGCGAACACCGGGGAGCTGTTTTTT.

Written as DNA, the CDR3 is TGTGCCAGTAGTATCGGGGGGGTCAGCATCTATGGCTACACCTTC. This translates into CASSIGGVSIYGYTF. V usage is TRBV19 and J usage is TRBJ1-2, with D perhaps TRBD1 (5 bases). This CDR3 spans 15 amino acids. V was pared by 3 bases and J by 4 bases, with 15 bases between. CDR1 is LNHDA, CDR2 SQIVND, per germline (reference sequence).

The chain combines TRBV5-4 with TRBJ1-2; D remains ambiguous. Looked up from germline, CDR1 is SGHNT and CDR2 is YYREEE (reference sequence). V was cut by 4 bases and J by 1 base, with 29 bases left in between. CDR3 length equals 20 residues. The CDR3 coding sequence is TGTGCCAGCAGCCGGGGTTGGTGGGATGACGCCCCAGGCCTTAACTATGGCTACACCTTC. Amino acid sequence: CASSRGWWDDAPGLNYGYTF.

The V call is TRBV5-5, the J call TRBJ2-7, with D perhaps matching TRBD2 (5 bases). This CDR3 spans 15 amino acids. Germline V gives CDR1 SGHKS, CDR2 YYEKEE (reference sequence). V dropped 4 bases and J dropped 4 bases, with 18 bases sitting between them. The CDR3 here is CASSLSTTREYEQYF. The CDR3, as DNA: TGTGCCAGCAGCCTATCGACTACCCGAGAATACGAGCAGTACTTC.

The chain uses TRBV7-9 and TRBJ2-1; 7 nucleotides line up with TRBD2. There are 17 residues in the CDR3. CDR1 and CDR2 (germline): SEHNR, FQNEAQ (reference sequence). V shed 5 bases and J 2 bases; nucleotides not matched to a gene: 12. CDR3 amino acids: CASSPRLTSSPYNEQFF. Here the CDR3 DNA reads TGTGCCAGCAGCCCTAGACTGACTAGCAGCCCCTACAATGAGCAGTTCTTC.